This entry is about one T cell receptor (beta chain). What it recognizes is unknown. At the deep level, the assay was run. Produced via immunoSEQ multiplex PCR; TCRdb's table is partial and in-frame only. The sample shows 650,000 to 800,000 clones, around 77% of them seen only once. A CD45RA-negative memory subset and a CD45RA+ naive subset were separated from the CD4+ cells. These data are taken from a study of shared clonotypes between healthy human individuals. CDR3 size: 14 residues. Trimming left V 4 bases short and J 0 bases short, with 10 bases between. CDR1 is SGHRS and CDR2 is YFSETQ in the germline V gene. Overall study results and limits: The four-donor shared clonotypes exceeded non-shared clonotypes in generation probability, with non-shared ones scoring lower.

The chain recombines TRBV5-1 with TRBJ1-1; D is possibly TRBD1 (5 bases). The sequencing input was memory CD4+ T cells sorted from blood. Subset described: CD45RA-negative fraction. The clonotype was recovered from a woman aged 25-40 years in good health. CDR3 sequence reads: CASSEGVMNTEAFF. CDR3 DNA: TGCGCCAGCAGCGAAGGGGTGATGAACACTGAAGCTTTCTTT.